This is a list of T cell receptor beta chains from one sample in a study of blood T cell repertoires in COVID-19. Profiling relied on immunoSEQ multiplex PCR, and the TCRdb table lists in-frame clones only, not all of them. The data show 150,000 to 200,000 clones, about 87% seen once. The sequencing sample was made of peripheral blood. These receptors came from a woman aged 55 to 70 who had recovered from COVID-19. Each CDR3 is given with its conserved first and last residue. D genes are given only for firm matches. Only part of the rows carry a size: once, few, many, or a class if the clone is expanded.

CASSLAGGQGNSPLHF TGCGCCAGCAGCTTGGCCGGCGGGCAGGGGAATTCACCCCTCCACTTT - - TRBJ1-6 TRBV5-1 16
CASSPPSYTEAFF TGTGCCAGCAGTCCGCCGTCCTATACTGAAGCTTTCTTT - - TRBJ1-1 TRBV27 13
CASSLGTGFPQNEKLFF TGTGCCAGCAGCTTAGGGACAGGGTTCCCTCAAAATGAAAAACTGTTTTTT - TRBD1 TRBJ1-4 TRBV5-4 17
CASTSRNEQFF TGTGCCAGCACTAGCCGAAATGAGCAGTTCTTC - - TRBJ2-1 TRBV2 11
CASGRVREQYF TGTGCCAGCGGCAGGGTTCGGGAGCAGTACTTC - - TRBJ2-7 TRBV2 11
CASSPRQNGYTF TGTGCCAGCAGCCCTCGACAGAATGGCTACACCTTC - - TRBJ1-2 TRBV9 12
CASRTGLSNQPQHF TGTGCCAGCAGGACAGGGCTAAGCAATCAGCCCCAGCATTTT - TRBD1 TRBJ1-5 TRBV27 14
CAISEGVTEAFF TGTGCCATCAGTGAAGGGGTGACTGAAGCTTTCTTT few - TRBJ1-1 TRBV10-3 12
CASSQDSVAEVEKLFF TGCGCCAGCAGCCAAGACTCAGTTGCGGAGGTTGAAAAACTGTTTTTT - - TRBJ1-4 TRBV4-1 16
CASSPSGFRETQYF TGTGCCAGCAGCCCATCAGGGTTTAGGGAGACCCAGTACTTC - - TRBJ2-5 TRBV7-6 14
CASKSLRGDWLVGYTF TGTGCCAGCAAATCCTTGCGGGGGGATTGGTTAGTCGGCTACACCTTC - - TRBJ1-2 TRBV19 16